Listed here are 10 T cell receptor beta chains from one sample, sequenced in a study of blood T cell repertoires in COVID-19. Sequencing used immunoSEQ multiplex PCR; TCRdb keeps in-frame clones, though not all of them. The data show a few hundred thousand clones, roughly nine tenths seen once. The sample was PBMCs or T cells enriched from blood (not recorded which). The receptor source for this set is a woman aged 25 to 39 who had recovered from COVID-19.

The rearrangement joins TRBV19 to TRBJ2-2; 10 nucleotides match TRBD1. The CDR3 consists of 19 residues. Germline V CDR1 and CDR2: LNHDA, SQIVND (reference sequence). After removal of 5 bases from V and 0 bases from J, the junction contained 12 bases not matched to a gene. The CDR3 nucleotides are TGTGCCAGTAGTTCAGAGCCGGGACAGGGGCGATCGAACACCGGGGAGCTGTTTTTT. Translation: CASSSEPGQGRSNTGELFF. The whole variable domain, filled in from reference TRBV19 and TRBJ2-2, reads DGGITQSPKYLFRKEGQNVTLSCEQNLNHDAMYWYRQDPGQGLRLIYYSQIVNDFQKGDIAEGYSVSREKKESFPLTVTSAQKNPTAFYLCASSSEPGQGRSNTGELFFGEGSRLTVL.

The sample holds one count of this clone. V gene TRBV27 combines with J gene TRBJ1-2; a possible D gene is TRBD1 (5 bases). V was clipped by 3 bases and J by 6 bases, with 11 bases between them. CDR1 and CDR2 from the germline V gene are MNHEY and SMNVEV (reference sequence). The CDR3 runs to 13 residues. The CDR3, as DNA: TGTGCCAGCAGTTTCTGGGAGGGGAATGGCTACACCTTC. It codes for CASSFWEGNGYTF.

V gene TRBV5-6 combines with J gene TRBJ1-2; TRBD1 agrees at 9 bases. With V trimmed by 4 bases and J by 3 bases, 4 bases remained unmatched. The germline V gene has CDR1 SGHDT and CDR2 YYEEEE. The length of the CDR3 is 14 residues. The CDR3 sequence: CASSLDRGDYGYTF. CDR3 nucleotides: TGTGCCAGCAGCCTGGACAGGGGCGACTATGGCTACACCTTC.

The gene calls are TRBV7-2 and TRBJ2-7; D is uncertain. CDR1 is SGHTA and CDR2 is FQGNSA in the germline V gene. The CDR3 runs 14 residues. V lost 0 bases to trimming and J lost 0 bases, with 6 bases between them. CDR3 nucleotide sequence: TGTGCCAGCAGCTTAGCGAGCCACTCCTACGAGCAGTACTTC. It encodes CASSLASHSYEQYF.

Comments on this clone: At the DNA level, this CDR3 is encoded by other sequences in the same sample as well. The chain recombines TRBV18 with TRBJ2-7, with TRBD1 identical over 7 bases. CDR3 length equals 15 residues. Trimming removed 0 bases from V and 0 bases from J; junction bases left unmatched: 2. Germline loops: CDR1 KGHSH, CDR2 LQKENI. This CDR3 is CASSPPGQSSYEQYF. CDR3 bases: TGTGCCAGCTCACCACCGGGACAGAGCTCCTACGAGCAGTACTTC. Full variable domain (outside the CDR3, taken from reference TRBV18 and TRBJ2-7): NAGVMQNPRHLVRRRGQEARLRCSPMKGHSHVYWYRQLPEEGLKFMVYLQKENIIDESGMPKERFSAEFPKEGPSILRIQQVVRGDSAAYFCASSPPGQSSYEQYFGPGTRLTVT.

This clone was seen at least ten times. The J gene is TRBJ2-4, the V gene TRBV4-1; TRBD1 aligns across 8 bases. CDR3 length equals 17 residues. Germline CDR1 is MGHRA and CDR2 is YSYEKL. V lost 1 base and J lost 7; bases outside the gene matches: 12. Here the CDR3 reads CASSQGPGQGGFNIQYF. In DNA form, the CDR3 reads TGCGCCAGCAGCCAAGGACCCGGACAGGGAGGATTTAACATTCAGTACTTC.

The rearrangement links TRBV5-1 to TRBJ2-1; D perhaps matches TRBD1 (6 bases). V was pared by 4 bases and J by 0 bases, with 11 bases between. The CDR3 spans 15 residues. Germline values: CDR1 SGHRS, CDR2 YFSETQ. The CDR3 DNA sequence: TGCGCCAGCAGCGCGGACAGCAGCTCCTACAATGAGCAGTTCTTC. It yields the protein CASSADSSSYNEQFF.

The chain has TRBV5-1 and TRBJ2-7; 8 bases agree with TRBD1. Trimming removed 0 bases from V and 6 bases from J; junction bases left unmatched: 5. The germline CDR1 and CDR2 sequences are SGHRS and YFSETQ. The CDR3 runs to 14 residues. In nucleotides, the CDR3 is TGCGCCAGCAGCTTGGGGACAGGGAGCAGCGAGCAGTACTTC. Protein sequence: CASSLGTGSSEQYF.

J is TRBJ2-1 and V is TRBV27; 7 bases are a match to TRBD1. CDR1 is MNHEY, CDR2 SMNVEV, per germline (reference sequence). Trimming cost V 5 bases and J 4 bases; bases outside gene matches: 5. The CDR3 contains 14 residues. The CDR3 reads CASSGQEKYNEQFF. In nucleotides, the CDR3 is TGTGCCAGCAGTGGACAGGAGAAGTACAATGAGCAGTTCTTC.

The chain combines TRBV29-1 with TRBJ2-5; no clear D gene. V lost 3 bases and J 5 bases, leaving 13 bases between the germline ends. CDR3 size: 13 residues. The germline CDR1 and CDR2 sequences are SQVTM and ANQGSEA. The CDR3 is CSVDEPPAETQYF. CDR3 DNA: TGCAGCGTTGACGAGCCCCCAGCGGAGACCCAGTACTTC.